This TCR beta chain was identified in a study of STAT5B mutations in CD4+ large granular lymphocyte leukemia. Study-wide results and caveats: 8/27 top patient clones versus 2/35 control clones were TRBV06-family.

Germline V gives CDR1 SNHLY, CDR2 FYNNEI. V lost 6 bases, J lost 5 bases, and 7 bases lay in between. CDR3 length equals 11 residues. Of note for this clone: The antigen is unknown.

The assay was run at survey level. Data came from immunoSEQ multiplex PCR; TCRdb stores just in-frame clones and leaves some out. The sample includes tens of thousands of clones, less than 75% of them seen just once. The sequence derives from a human donor in good health. J is TRBJ1-1 and V is TRBV2; a possible D gene is TRBD1 (5 bases). Material: CD4+ T cells from blood buffy coats. The CDR3 DNA reads TGTGCCAGCAGGGAGGGGACTGAAGCTTTCTTT. Translated, it gives CASREGTEAFF.